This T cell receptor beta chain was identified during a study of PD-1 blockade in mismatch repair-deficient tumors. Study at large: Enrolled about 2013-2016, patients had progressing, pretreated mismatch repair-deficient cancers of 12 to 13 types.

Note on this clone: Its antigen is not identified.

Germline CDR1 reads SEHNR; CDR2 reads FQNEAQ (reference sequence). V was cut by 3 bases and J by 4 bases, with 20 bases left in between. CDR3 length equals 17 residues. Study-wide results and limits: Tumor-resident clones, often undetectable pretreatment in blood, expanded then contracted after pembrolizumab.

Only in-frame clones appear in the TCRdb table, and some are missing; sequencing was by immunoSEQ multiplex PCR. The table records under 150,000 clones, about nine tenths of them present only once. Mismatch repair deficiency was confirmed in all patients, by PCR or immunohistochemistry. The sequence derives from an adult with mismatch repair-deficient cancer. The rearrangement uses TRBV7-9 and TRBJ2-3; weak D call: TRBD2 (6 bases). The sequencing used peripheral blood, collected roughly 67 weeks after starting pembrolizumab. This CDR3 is CASSFAAGTGAADTQYF. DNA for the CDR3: TGTGCCAGCAGCTTCGCGGCGGGTACGGGAGCGGCAGATACGCAGTATTTT.